This is a list of T cell receptor beta chains from one sample in a study of shared clonotypes between healthy human individuals. Some clones are missing from TCRdb's copy, which holds only in-frame ones; the method was immunoSEQ multiplex PCR. This table holds millions of clones, about 95% found once. Specimen: naive CD8+ T cells sorted from blood. The receptors shown here come from a man younger than 35 in good health. Each CDR3 is given with its conserved first and last residue. Each record gives: V gene, J gene, clone size, D gene, CDR3 DNA, CDR3 protein. A D gene is named only where the DNA matches it firmly. Size is stated for part of the rows, as once, few or many counts, or as a class when the clone is expanded.

V gene: TRBV4-3; J gene: TRBJ1-6; clone size: .; D gene: .; CDR3 DNA: TGCGCCAGCAGCCAAGGCTGGGGGGGGGTACCTGTTAATTCACCCCTCCACTTT; CDR3 protein: CASSQGWGGVPVNSPLHF
V gene: TRBV6-5; J gene: TRBJ2-5; clone size: .; D gene: TRBD1; CDR3 DNA: TGTGCCAGCAGTTACGGACAGGGGGCCCGAGAGACCCAGTACTTC; CDR3 protein: CASSYGQGARETQYF
V gene: TRBV5-1; J gene: TRBJ2-7; clone size: .; D gene: TRBD1; CDR3 DNA: TGCGCCAGCAGCTTTGGGACAGGGGACGAGCAGTACTTC; CDR3 protein: CASSFGTGDEQYF
V gene: TRBV7-9; J gene: TRBJ1-1; clone size: .; D gene: TRBD1; CDR3 DNA: TGTGCCAGCAGCGGCAGGGGGTCGGGCACTGAAGCTTTCTTT; CDR3 protein: CASSGRGSGTEAFF
V gene: TRBV5-1; J gene: TRBJ1-4; clone size: .; D gene: TRBD1; CDR3 DNA: TGCGCCAGCAGTCTAGGACAGGGTGGGGCAACTAATGAAAAACTGTTTTTT; CDR3 protein: CASSLGQGGATNEKLFF
V gene: TRBV19; J gene: TRBJ2-7; clone size: .; D gene: TRBD1; CDR3 DNA: TGTGCCAGTAGCGGAGGACAGGCGTACGAGCAGTACTTC; CDR3 protein: CASSGGQAYEQYF
V gene: TRBV11-2; J gene: TRBJ1-2; clone size: .; D gene: .; CDR3 DNA: TGTGCCAGCAGCTTAGTCGGTCAGGGCTATGGCTACACCTTC; CDR3 protein: CASSLVGQGYGYTF
V gene: TRBV6-5; J gene: TRBJ2-5; clone size: .; D gene: .; CDR3 DNA: TGTGCCAGCAGTTACCCCCGGGACCCCGGTGGGACCCAGTACTTC; CDR3 protein: CASSYPRDPGGTQYF
V gene: TRBV10-3; J gene: TRBJ2-2; clone size: .; D gene: .; CDR3 DNA: TGTGCCATCAGTGAAGCGAACACCGGGGAGCTGTTTTTT; CDR3 protein: CAISEANTGELFF
V gene: TRBV28; J gene: TRBJ2-3; clone size: .; D gene: TRBD2; CDR3 DNA: TGTGCCAGCAGCCCCGGACTAGCGGGGACCATGGCGTATTTT; CDR3 protein: CASSPGLAGTMAYF
V gene: TRBV7-2; J gene: TRBJ1-1; clone size: few; D gene: .; CDR3 DNA: TGTGCCAGCAGCTTCGGTAGGAGTACTGAAGCTTTCTTT; CDR3 protein: CASSFGRSTEAFF
V gene: TRBV2; J gene: TRBJ1-1; clone size: once; D gene: TRBD1; CDR3 DNA: TGTGCCAGCACCGGGGACAGGGAAGGGGACACTGAAGCTTTCTTT; CDR3 protein: CASTGDREGDTEAFF
V gene: TRBV12-5; J gene: TRBJ2-3; clone size: .; D gene: .; CDR3 DNA: TGTGCTAGTGACGGGGACGGCGGTGGCACAGATACGCAGTATTTT; CDR3 protein: CASDGDGGGTDTQYF
V gene: TRBV30; J gene: TRBJ2-2; clone size: once; D gene: TRBD2; CDR3 DNA: TGTGCCTGGGTTCTAGCGGGGGGGCCCAGCACCGGGGAGCTGTTTTTT; CDR3 protein: CAWVLAGGPSTGELFF
V gene: TRBV5-6; J gene: TRBJ1-5; clone size: once; D gene: .; CDR3 DNA: TGTGCCAGCAGCTGGGGGACACAAGGGCAGCCCCAGCATTTT; CDR3 protein: CASSWGTQGQPQHF
V gene: TRBV29-1; J gene: TRBJ2-7; clone size: .; D gene: TRBD1; CDR3 DNA: TGCAGCACTCCCGGGACAGACTCCTACGAGCAGTACTTC; CDR3 protein: CSTPGTDSYEQYF
V gene: TRBV5-1; J gene: TRBJ2-3; clone size: .; D gene: TRBD2; CDR3 DNA: TGCGCCAGCAGCTTGGAGGCTAGCGGCCTCTTCACTAGCACAGATACGCAGTATTTT; CDR3 protein: CASSLEASGLFTSTDTQYF
V gene: TRBV28; J gene: TRBJ1-1; clone size: .; D gene: .; CDR3 DNA: TGTGCCAGCAGTTTCCGATTGAACACTGAAGCTTTCTTT; CDR3 protein: CASSFRLNTEAFF
V gene: TRBV27; J gene: TRBJ1-2; clone size: .; D gene: TRBD1; CDR3 DNA: TGTGCCAGCAGCCCACTTGGGACAGGGAATGGCTACACCTTC; CDR3 protein: CASSPLGTGNGYTF
V gene: TRBV7-8; J gene: TRBJ2-7; clone size: .; D gene: .; CDR3 DNA: TGTGCCAGCAGCTTAGCCCTCAGTTCGGGGACCTACGAGCAGTACTTC; CDR3 protein: CASSLALSSGTYEQYF
V gene: TRBV19; J gene: TRBJ2-1; clone size: .; D gene: TRBD2; CDR3 DNA: TGTGCCAGTAGTTTACTAGCGGGAGCCCACAATGAGCAGTTCTTC; CDR3 protein: CASSLLAGAHNEQFF
V gene: TRBV7-2; J gene: TRBJ2-2; clone size: .; D gene: .; CDR3 DNA: TGTGCCAGCAGCTTGATGAACACCGGGGAGCTGTTTTTT; CDR3 protein: CASSLMNTGELFF
V gene: TRBV28; J gene: TRBJ2-6; clone size: .; D gene: .; CDR3 DNA: TGTGCCAGCAGTTTCGTCGCATCCGCTGGGGCCAACGTCCTGACTTTC; CDR3 protein: CASSFVASAGANVLTF
V gene: TRBV13; J gene: TRBJ1-4; clone size: .; D gene: .; CDR3 DNA: TGTGCCAGCAGCTACGACCGGACCCCTGAAAAACTGTTTTTT; CDR3 protein: CASSYDRTPEKLFF
V gene: TRBV11-2; J gene: TRBJ2-1; clone size: .; D gene: TRBD2; CDR3 DNA: TGTGCCAGCAGCTTAGCGGGAGGCATTTCCAATGAGCAGTTCTTC; CDR3 protein: CASSLAGGISNEQFF
V gene: TRBV19; J gene: TRBJ2-1; clone size: .; D gene: TRBD2; CDR3 DNA: TGTGCCAGTAGTTTACGAGCGGGAGTTTCTCCTCTATTAGAGCAGTTCTTC; CDR3 protein: CASSLRAGVSPLLEQFF
V gene: TRBV30; J gene: TRBJ1-1; clone size: .; D gene: .; CDR3 DNA: TGTGCCTGTTGGACACTAAACACTGAAGCTTTCTTT; CDR3 protein: CACWTLNTEAFF
V gene: TRBV4-3; J gene: TRBJ2-3; clone size: .; D gene: .; CDR3 DNA: TGCGCCAGCAGCCAAGTTTGGAGCGCCACAGATACGCAGTATTTT; CDR3 protein: CASSQVWSATDTQYF
V gene: TRBV4-2; J gene: TRBJ2-3; clone size: .; D gene: .; CDR3 DNA: TGTGCCAGCAGCCAAGAGGGGGGCGGGGAAACAGATACGCAGTATTTT; CDR3 protein: CASSQEGGGETDTQYF
V gene: TRBV6-1; J gene: TRBJ2-7; clone size: .; D gene: .; CDR3 DNA: TGTGCCAGCAGCCCTCCCCGGTACTTC; CDR3 protein: CASSPPRYF
V gene: TRBV13; J gene: TRBJ2-1; clone size: .; D gene: TRBD2; CDR3 DNA: TGTGCCAGCAGCGACGCTAGCGGGCCCAATGAGCAGTTCTTC; CDR3 protein: CASSDASGPNEQFF
V gene: TRBV10-3; J gene: TRBJ1-2; clone size: .; D gene: .; CDR3 DNA: TGTGCCATCAGTGAGAGTCCTTCGCTCAACTATGGCTACACCTTC; CDR3 protein: CAISESPSLNYGYTF
V gene: TRBV13; J gene: TRBJ1-1; clone size: .; D gene: .; CDR3 DNA: TGTGCCAGCAGCTTATTGGGGTCGAACACTGAAGCTTTCTTT; CDR3 protein: CASSLLGSNTEAFF
V gene: TRBV6-5; J gene: TRBJ1-1; clone size: .; D gene: .; CDR3 DNA: TGTGCCAGCAGTTACGGGTCCGACACTGAAGCTTTCTTT; CDR3 protein: CASSYGSDTEAFF
V gene: TRBV11-2; J gene: TRBJ2-3; clone size: .; D gene: .; CDR3 DNA: TGTGCCAGCAGCTTAGGAATAGCGAGCCCAGATACGCAGTATTTT; CDR3 protein: CASSLGIASPDTQYF
V gene: TRBV9; J gene: TRBJ1-4; clone size: .; D gene: .; CDR3 DNA: TGTGCCAGCAGCGCGGGGAGGGGAGGAGGAGAAAAACTGTTTTTT; CDR3 protein: CASSAGRGGGEKLFF
V gene: TRBV7-6; J gene: TRBJ2-7; clone size: .; D gene: .; CDR3 DNA: TGTGCCAGCAGCCAGAGGGGGGGTATCTCCTACGAGCAGTACTTC; CDR3 protein: CASSQRGGISYEQYF
V gene: TRBV11-3; J gene: TRBJ2-3; clone size: .; D gene: TRBD2; CDR3 DNA: TGTGCCAGCAGCTTATTTACGGGAGGGCCCGGCACAGATACGCAGTATTTT; CDR3 protein: CASSLFTGGPGTDTQYF
V gene: TRBV6-1; J gene: TRBJ2-5; clone size: .; D gene: .; CDR3 DNA: TGTGCCAGCGGAGGGGACCGGGGAGAGACCCAGTACTTC; CDR3 protein: CASGGDRGETQYF
V gene: TRBV28; J gene: TRBJ2-7; clone size: .; D gene: .; CDR3 DNA: TGTGCCAGCAGTCTCAGGGGCTACGAGCAGTACTTC; CDR3 protein: CASSLRGYEQYF
V gene: TRBV4-3; J gene: TRBJ1-4; clone size: .; D gene: .; CDR3 DNA: TGCGCCAGCAGCCAAGGATTGGGGGGCCGGGAGCTTAATGAAAAACTGTTTTTT; CDR3 protein: CASSQGLGGRELNEKLFF
V gene: TRBV27; J gene: TRBJ2-5; clone size: .; D gene: .; CDR3 DNA: TGTGCCAGCAGTTTATCCGGCGGGGAGAGGTACCAAGAGACCCAGTACTTC; CDR3 protein: CASSLSGGERYQETQYF
V gene: TRBV13; J gene: TRBJ2-2; clone size: .; D gene: .; CDR3 DNA: TGTGCCAGCAGCTGGACCACAGGGTCCGGGGAGCTGTTTTTT; CDR3 protein: CASSWTTGSGELFF
V gene: TRBV28; J gene: TRBJ1-6; clone size: .; D gene: TRBD1; CDR3 DNA: TGTGCCAGCAGTAGAGCGACCGGGACAGGGAATGCACCCCTCCACTTT; CDR3 protein: CASSRATGTGNAPLHF
V gene: TRBV30; J gene: TRBJ1-1; clone size: .; D gene: TRBD1; CDR3 DNA: TGTGCCTGGGGGGTGGAGACAGGGCGAAACACTGAAGCTTTCTTT; CDR3 protein: CAWGVETGRNTEAFF
V gene: TRBV7-2; J gene: TRBJ2-7; clone size: once; D gene: TRBD2; CDR3 DNA: TGTGCCAGCAGCTGGGGACTAGCGCCCTCCTACGAGCAGTACTTC; CDR3 protein: CASSWGLAPSYEQYF
V gene: TRBV27; J gene: TRBJ1-1; clone size: .; D gene: .; CDR3 DNA: TGTGCCAGCAGTTTAACGGGTTTTTCCACTGAAGCTTTCTTT; CDR3 protein: CASSLTGFSTEAFF
V gene: TRBV27; J gene: TRBJ2-7; clone size: .; D gene: TRBD1; CDR3 DNA: TGTGCCAGCAGTCCCCGGACAGGGGGGAATTGGTACGAGCAGTACTTC; CDR3 protein: CASSPRTGGNWYEQYF
V gene: TRBV7-2; J gene: TRBJ2-3; clone size: .; D gene: .; CDR3 DNA: TGTGCCAGCAGCTTAGACGCAGGAGGGTCTGCAGATACGCAGTATTTT; CDR3 protein: CASSLDAGGSADTQYF
V gene: TRBV2; J gene: TRBJ2-2; clone size: .; D gene: .; CDR3 DNA: TGTGCCAGCAAGTGGACAGAGATGAACACCGGGGAGCTGTTTTTT; CDR3 protein: CASKWTEMNTGELFF
V gene: TRBV5-6; J gene: TRBJ2-7; clone size: .; D gene: .; CDR3 DNA: TGTGCCAGCAGCCCCCCTTTGTGGGAGGAAATAAACGAGCAGTACTTC; CDR3 protein: CASSPPLWEEINEQYF
V gene: TRBV5-6; J gene: TRBJ2-4; clone size: .; D gene: .; CDR3 DNA: TGTGCCAGCAGCTTGAGTACAGGAAACATTCAGTACTTC; CDR3 protein: CASSLSTGNIQYF
V gene: TRBV7-9; J gene: TRBJ2-4; clone size: .; D gene: .; CDR3 DNA: TGTGCCAGCAGCGCGGACTTGCCCAAAGCCAAAAACATTCAGTACTTC; CDR3 protein: CASSADLPKAKNIQYF
V gene: TRBV6-5; J gene: TRBJ2-2; clone size: .; D gene: .; CDR3 DNA: TGTGCCAGCAGTTGGGGGTCTGGTACCGGGGAGCTGTTTTTT; CDR3 protein: CASSWGSGTGELFF